The 25 T cell receptor beta chains below come from one sample, sequenced in a study of blood T cell repertoires in COVID-19. Here immunoSEQ multiplex PCR was the method, and the copy in TCRdb shows in-frame clones only, minus some. Of 200,000 to 300,000 clones in the sample, 75% to 85% are singletons; the top ten hold roughly 5%. Sequencing used peripheral blood. The origin of the receptors is a man aged 45-65 years with COVID-19, enrolled during active disease.

The chain uses TRBV27 and TRBJ2-1; no clear D. Trimming removed 5 bases from V and 9 bases from J, with 11 bases in between. The CDR3 extends over 12 amino acids. Looked up from germline, CDR1 is MNHEY and CDR2 is SMNVEV (reference sequence). This CDR3 reads CASSLTHREQFF. The DNA for the CDR3 is TGTGCCAGCAGTCTGACTCACCGTGAGCAGTTCTTC.

V and J are TRBV18 and TRBJ2-7; 7 bases line up with TRBD1. The CDR3 contains 14 residues. V lost 6 bases to trimming and J lost 6 bases; unmatched junction nucleotides: 11. In germline, CDR1 is KGHSH, CDR2 LQKENI. For the CDR3, the DNA is TGTGCCAGCTCCCTGACAGGGTCTAAGGGCGAGCAGTACTTC. This translates into CASSLTGSKGEQYF.

This chain links TRBV3-1 (or the pseudogene TRBV3-2) with TRBJ2-7; no firm D call. The CDR3 loop spans 12 amino acids. Trimming shortened V by 0 bases and J by 3 bases, and 3 bases separated the two germline ends. Germline-derived CDR1 and CDR2 are LGHDT and YNNKEL (reference sequence). The CDR3 is CASSQDSYEQYF. In DNA, the CDR3 is TGTGCCAGCAGCCAAGACAGCTACGAGCAGTACTTC.

The genes are TRBV30 and TRBJ2-5; possible D gene TRBD1, 6 bases. The V gene lost 2 bases and the J gene lost 1 base, with 11 bases spanning the gap. CDR1 and CDR2 from the germline V gene are GTSNPN and SVGIG (reference sequence). This CDR3 is built from 14 residues. The CDR3 region is CAWSKRGTQETQYF. CDR3 nucleotides: TGTGCCTGGAGTAAAAGGGGGACCCAAGAGACCCAGTACTTC. The whole variable domain, filled in from reference TRBV30 and TRBJ2-5, reads SQTIHQWPATLVQPVGSPLSLECTVEGTSNPNLYWYRQAAGRGLQLLFYSVGIGQISSEVPQNLSASRPQDRQFILSSKKLLLSDSGFYLCAWSKRGTQETQYFGPGTRLLVL.

The table lists this clone with a count of one. J is TRBJ2-7 and V is TRBV6-5, with a tentative D call TRBD1 (5 bases). The ends were cut back, 5 bases at V and 0 bases at J, with 14 bases in the middle. This CDR3 is 15 amino acids long. Germline V gene lookup returns CDR1 MNHEY and CDR2 SVGAGI. CDR3 protein: CASSPEVQGSYEQYF. In DNA, the CDR3 is TGTGCCAGCAGTCCCGAGGTCCAGGGCTCCTACGAGCAGTACTTC.

The V and J genes are TRBV7-2 and TRBJ2-7; D might be TRBD2 (6 bases). CDR1 is SGHTA, CDR2 FQGNSA, per germline. The CDR3 extends over 14 amino acids. Trimming removed 2 bases from V and 2 bases from J, with 10 bases in between. The CDR3 sequence: CASSLSGGTYEQYF. In DNA, the CDR3 is TGTGCCAGCAGCTTAAGTGGAGGGACCTACGAGCAGTACTTC. Variable domain in full (rest from reference TRBV7-2 and TRBJ2-7): GAGVSQSPSNKVTEKGKDVELRCDPISGHTALYWYRQSLGQGLEFLIYFQGNSAPDKSGLPSDRFSAERTGGSVSTLTIQRTQQEDSAVYLCASSLSGGTYEQYFGPGTRLTVT.

Remarks on this clone: The junction shows a germline mismatch at one end, possibly a read error. J is TRBJ1-5 and V is TRBV19, with D possibly being TRBD1 (6 bases). The CDR3 consists of 16 residues. The germline V gene has CDR1 LNHDA and CDR2 SQIVND (reference sequence). The CDR3 nucleotides read TGTGCCAGCAGTACAGGGAACTCCCTCGGCAATCAGCCCCAGCATTTT. Translation gives CASSTGNSLGNQPQHF.

Notes on this clone: One junction end disagrees with the germline gene, perhaps due to a read error. The chain has TRBV28 and TRBJ2-2, with D maybe TRBD1 (5 bases). This CDR3 comprises 14 residues. CDR1 is MDHEN and CDR2 is SYDVKM in the germline V gene. The CDR3 nucleotides are TGTGCCAGCAGGCCCGGACACCTTCCCGGCGAGCTGTTTTTT. It is translated as CASRPGHLPGELFF.

The rearrangement joins TRBV2 to TRBJ1-2; D possibly corresponds to TRBD1 (5 bases). The CDR3 runs 15 residues. Trimming took 2 bases from V and 4 from J, leaving 14 bases between them. Germline V gene sequence: CDR1 SNHLY, CDR2 FYNNEI. Written as DNA, the CDR3 is TGTGCCAGCAGTGAAAGTGGGCAGGGAGGCTATGGCTACACCTTC. Translation: CASSESGQGGYGYTF. Based on the CDR3 plus reference TRBV2 and TRBJ1-2, the full variable domain is EPEVTQTPSHQVTQMGQEVILRCVPISNHLYFYWYRQILGQKVEFLVSFYNNEISEKSEIFDDQFSVERPDGSNFTLKIRSTKLEDSAMYFCASSESGQGGYGYTFGSGTRLTVV.

CDR3 nucleotides: TGTGCCAGCAGCCATGGTTTTAGGACACCGACCTACGAGCAGTACTTC. Residues: CASSHGFRTPTYEQYF. The chain carries TRBV16 and TRBJ2-7, with D possibly TRBD1 on 5 matching bases. CDR3 length equals 16 residues. Germline V gene sequence: CDR1 KGHSY, CDR2 FQNENV. V dropped 3 bases and J dropped 2 bases, with 17 bases sitting between them. The whole variable domain, remainder taken from reference TRBV16 and TRBJ2-7, is GEEVAQTPKHLVRGEGQKAKLYCAPIKGHSYVFWYQQVLKNEFKFLISFQNENVFDETGMPKERFSAKCLPNSPCSLEIQATKLEDSAVYFCASSHGFRTPTYEQYFGPGTRLTVT.

The CDR3 spells CASSYLGVMNSPLHF. CDR3 DNA sequence: TGTGCCAGCAGCTACCTCGGGGTTATGAATTCACCCCTCCACTTT. V is TRBV7-8 and J is TRBJ1-6; D ambiguous. Germline V gives CDR1 SGHVS, CDR2 FQNEAQ. The CDR3 extends over 15 amino acids. The V gene lost 4 bases and the J gene lost 7 bases, with 14 bases spanning the gap.

J is TRBJ1-1 and V is TRBV19; TRBD1 is a possible D gene (6 bases). Trimming removed 4 bases from V and 6 bases from J, with 18 bases in between. The CDR3 sequence is 15 residues long. From germline, CDR1 is LNHDA and CDR2 SQIVND (reference sequence). Written as DNA, the CDR3 is TGTGCCAGTAGTACGGGGGGACAAGGCGGCTCTGAAGCTTTCTTT. It yields the protein CASSTGGQGGSEAFF.

The rearrangement links TRBV2 to TRBJ2-3; no clear D. Trimming shortened V by 4 bases and J by 9 bases, and 11 bases separated the two germline ends. From germline, CDR1 is SNHLY and CDR2 FYNNEI. The CDR3 sequence is 12 residues long. CDR3 coding DNA: TGTGCCAGCAGTGGTTTTGGCATCACGCAGTATTTT. Amino acids: CASSGFGITQYF.

This clone appeared once. The chain carries TRBV19 and TRBJ2-5; 8 nucleotides agree with TRBD2. The germline gives CDR1 LNHDA, CDR2 SQIVND (reference sequence). With V trimmed by 1 base and J by 0 bases, 4 bases remained unmatched. CDR3 length equals 16 residues. This CDR3 reads CASSIGSGGYQETQYF. DNA of the CDR3: TGTGCCAGTAGTATAGGGAGCGGGGGCTACCAAGAGACCCAGTACTTC.

The V gene is TRBV6-1, the J gene TRBJ2-3; 10 positions match TRBD2. Germline V gives CDR1 MNHNS, CDR2 SASEGT. V shed 2 bases and J 7 bases; nucleotides not matched to a gene: 6. The CDR3 is 15 amino acids. The CDR3 here is CASSELAGAGNTQYF. For the CDR3, the DNA is TGTGCCAGCAGTGAACTAGCGGGGGCGGGTAATACGCAGTATTTT.

The rearrangement links TRBV28 to TRBJ1-4; D is unclear. The CDR3 has 14 amino acids. Germline V gives CDR1 MDHEN, CDR2 SYDVKM. V was cut by 7 bases and J by 3 bases, with 12 bases left in between. CDR3: CASNVGGSNEKLFF. The CDR3 coding sequence is TGTGCCAGCAACGTAGGAGGTTCTAATGAAAAACTGTTTTTT.

This sequence joins TRBV6-1 and TRBJ2-7, with TRBD2 as a possible D gene (6 bases). Germline CDR1 and CDR2: MNHNS and SASEGT. V lost 1 base and J 6 bases, leaving 7 bases between the germline ends. The CDR3 has 12 residues. CDR3 in DNA: TGTGCCAGCAGTGAAGGGGGGGTCGAGCAGTACTTC. Amino acid sequence: CASSEGGVEQYF.

V gene TRBV6-2 or TRBV6-3 combines with J gene TRBJ2-7, with 8 bases aligning to TRBD2. V shed 3 bases, J shed 3 bases, and the junction held 4 bases outside the gene matches. Looked up from germline, CDR1 is MNHEY and CDR2 is SVGEGT. The CDR3 runs 14 residues. CDR3 DNA: TGTGCCAGCAGTTATGCCGGGAGGGGCTACGAGCAGTACTTC. Its protein is CASSYAGRGYEQYF.

The genes are TRBV18 and TRBJ2-7; 7 bases are a match to TRBD1. Germline V gene data show CDR1 as KGHSH and CDR2 as LQKENI. J gave up 2 bases and V 3 bases, and 4 bases lay outside the gene matches. The CDR3 covers 14 residues. The CDR3 protein is CASSPTGMPYEQYF. CDR3 in DNA: TGTGCCAGCTCACCGACAGGGATGCCCTACGAGCAGTACTTC.

This chain uses TRBV27 with TRBJ1-5; D uncertain. CDR1 is MNHEY, CDR2 SMNVEV, per germline (reference sequence). V shed 0 bases and J shed 7 bases, with 10 bases lying between them. The CDR3 contains 14 residues. CDR3 sequence reads: CASSLSLGTQPQHF. DNA of the CDR3: TGTGCCAGCAGTTTATCGCTAGGTACCCAGCCCCAGCATTTT.

V and J are TRBV7-3 and TRBJ2-1, with 7 bases aligning to TRBD2. V gave up 2 bases and J gave up 8 bases; unmatched junction bases: 6. Germline values: CDR1 SGHTA, CDR2 FQGTGA. This CDR3 comprises 14 residues. CDR3 amino acids: CASSLERGIHEQFF. DNA for the CDR3: TGTGCCAGCAGCTTAGAGCGGGGAATTCATGAGCAGTTCTTC.

V is TRBV28 and J is TRBJ1-1; D uncertain. The CDR3 consists of 14 residues. Trimming took 6 bases from V and 1 from J, leaving 12 bases between them. Germline V gene sequence: CDR1 MDHEN, CDR2 SYDVKM. In nucleotides, the CDR3 is TGTGCCAGCAGCATCTGGGGAGAGAACACTGAAGCTTTCTTT. Amino acids: CASSIWGENTEAFF.

The chain links TRBV15 to TRBJ2-3; 8 bases agree with TRBD2. CDR1 is LNHNV, CDR2 YYDKDF, per germline (reference sequence). The CDR3 length is 17 residues. Trimming cost V 3 bases and J 6 bases; bases outside gene matches: 14. CDR3 amino acids: CATSSPGLETYGDTQYF. The CDR3, as DNA: TGTGCCACCAGCAGTCCGGGACTAGAAACCTATGGGGATACGCAGTATTTT.

CDR3 region: CASSLTALGLGNEQFF. The CDR3 DNA is TGTGCCAGCAGCTTAACAGCCCTCGGACTAGGGAATGAGCAGTTCTTC. V and J are TRBV7-9 and TRBJ2-1; 7 positions agree with TRBD2. The CDR3 contains 16 residues. V was pared by 2 bases and J by 7 bases, with 11 bases of the junction left unmatched. From germline, CDR1 is SEHNR and CDR2 FQNEAQ (reference sequence).

The V and J genes are TRBV27 and TRBJ1-5; D is undetermined. There are 16 residues in the CDR3. V was pared by 0 bases and J by 3 bases, with 12 bases between. Germline lookup yields CDR1 MNHEY and CDR2 SMNVEV (reference sequence). Here the CDR3 reads CASSLSPGQLNQPQHF. CDR3 coding DNA: TGTGCCAGCAGTTTATCCCCAGGCCAGCTCAATCAGCCCCAGCATTTT.